This T cell receptor beta chain was identified during a study of T cells in Graves' hyperthyroidism and ophthalmopathy. This CDR3 spans 19 amino acids. CDR1 and CDR2 from the germline V gene are MNHEY and SVGEGT. The V and J ends lost 5 bases and 3 bases, in that order; junction bases with no gene match: 15. Concerning this clonotype: Its cognate antigen is unknown.

Study-wide findings and caveats: Classification by a 13 V-J model distinguished ophthalmopathy from stable hyperthyroidism.

Hyperthyroidism of Graves' type that showed no ophthalmopathy progression within 18 months was stable. Patients aged 18 to 65 with hyperthyroidism were newly diagnosed, with duration under 2 months. PBMCs came from roughly 10 ml fresh peripheral blood. What was amplified from RNA transcripts were TCR beta CDR3 regions. With the HTBI primer set, the TCR CDR3 went through a first round of RT-PCR. MiXCR, run by TCRdb on the multiplex PCR reads, gives a single entry per CDR3 protein. There are about half a million distinct CDR3 sequences in the sample; around 21% occur only once, and more than 25% lies in the top ten.

The clonotype originates from a young man with Graves' hyperthyroidism. The V call is TRBV6-2 or TRBV6-3, the J call TRBJ2-7; TRBD2 matches at 14 bases. The material sequenced was blood. CDR3 in amino acids: CASSRGLAGVVNLVYEQYF. The CDR3 region has the DNA TGTGCCAGCAGTCGGGGACTAGCGGGGGTAGTGAATTTAGTCTACGAGCAGTACTTC.